The 27 T cell receptor beta chains reported below all come from one sample, sequenced in a study of T cells after posttransplantation cyclophosphamide. Busulfan-fludarabine conditioning, marrow transplant, and cyclophosphamide on days +3 and +4 were administered. The method was immunoSEQ multiplex PCR; TCRdb's version includes in-frame clones alone and lacks a portion of them. Seen here are some 4,000 clones, roughly 77% observed once, and the top ten hold approximately 19%. Source: PBMCs, taken after an allogeneic stem cell transplant with post-transplant cyclophosphamide. These receptors were taken from a female patient in her fifties who received an allogeneic stem cell transplant from a related donor, was CMV-positive, and had no GVHD. These T cells may partly come from the graft donor.

V is TRBV7-9 and J is TRBJ2-1; TRBD2 might be the D (6 bases). V dropped 5 bases and J dropped 8 bases, with 13 bases sitting between them. Germline-derived CDR1 and CDR2 are SEHNR and FQNEAQ (reference sequence). CDR3 length: 13 residues. The CDR3 sequence is CASSSRDLDEQFF. The CDR3 nucleotides are TGTGCCAGCAGCAGCCGGGACTTGGATGAGCAGTTCTTC.

This chain links TRBV28 with TRBJ1-3, with D perhaps matching TRBD1 (5 bases). Trimming cost V 3 bases and J 6 bases, with 12 bases left between them. CDR1 is MDHEN, CDR2 SYDVKM, per germline. This CDR3 has 14 residues. Here the CDR3 DNA reads TGTGCCAGCAGTTTGGGGGGGATCGAAAACACCATATATTTT. Its translation: CASSLGGIENTIYF.

The rearrangement joins TRBV6-5 to TRBJ2-5; D is possibly TRBD1 (6 bases). From germline, CDR1 is MNHEY and CDR2 SVGAGI. The CDR3 loop spans 15 amino acids. Trimming left V 5 bases short and J 5 bases short, with 18 bases between. DNA for the CDR3: TGTGCCAGCAGTCCGACTCAGGGGATCGGGGAGACCCAGTACTTC. The encoded protein is CASSPTQGIGETQYF.

The chain carries TRBV5-1 and TRBJ1-1, with 9 bases identical to TRBD1. The CDR3 runs 12 residues. From germline, CDR1 is SGHRS and CDR2 YFSETQ. J lost 5 bases, V lost 5 bases, and 1 base had no gene match. As DNA, the CDR3 is TGCGCCAGCAGGGGACAGGGAACTGAAGCTTTCTTT. Amino acid sequence: CASRGQGTEAFF.

The J gene is TRBJ2-3, the V gene TRBV4-2; 9 bases are a match to TRBD1. Trimming removed 2 bases from V and 5 bases from J; junction bases left unmatched: 8. CDR1 is LGHNA and CDR2 is YNFKEQ in the germline V gene. This CDR3 is 16 amino acids long. The CDR3 sequence is CASSQSLGQGRDTQYF. The CDR3 nucleotides are TGTGCCAGCAGCCAATCTTTGGGACAGGGCCGAGATACGCAGTATTTT.

The V and J genes are TRBV7-8 and TRBJ2-7; the D gene is possibly TRBD2 (5 bases). Deletions cut 1 base from V and 4 bases from J, with 17 bases between. The CDR3 runs to 16 residues. The germline CDR1 and CDR2 sequences are SGHVS and FQNEAQ. In nucleotides, the CDR3 is TGTGCCAGCAGCTTAGGAGTCGACGGGATACAATACGAGCAGTACTTC. Translating it yields CASSLGVDGIQYEQYF.

This chain connects TRBV6-5 to TRBJ2-5; D is unclear. V was cut by 6 bases and J by 1 base, with 12 bases left in between. The CDR3 is 14 amino acids. Germline V gene lookup returns CDR1 MNHEY and CDR2 SVGAGI. The CDR3 reads CASRTPEAQETQYF. DNA of the CDR3: TGTGCCAGCAGGACGCCTGAGGCCCAAGAGACCCAGTACTTC.

The chain employs TRBV11-2 and TRBJ2-7; TRBD1 matches at 7 bases. The junction had 4 bases not matched to a gene; V was cut back by 6 bases and J by 2 bases. This CDR3 comprises 13 residues. Germline V gives CDR1 SGHAT, CDR2 FQNNGV. CDR3 coding DNA: TGTGCCAGCAGTAGGGGGCCGACCTACGAGCAGTACTTC. Its translation is CASSRGPTYEQYF.

This rearrangement joins TRBV27 to TRBJ2-3; a possible D gene is TRBD1 (9 bases). The ends were cut back, 5 bases at V and 4 bases at J, with 19 bases in the middle. The germline V gene has CDR1 MNHEY and CDR2 SMNVEV (reference sequence). CDR3 length equals 16 residues. The CDR3 reads CASSRGGQGGPDTQYF. The CDR3 DNA reads as TGTGCCAGCAGTCGGGGGGGACAGGGAGGGCCAGATACGCAGTATTTT.

This clone is classed as large. V gene TRBV2 combines with J gene TRBJ2-1; TRBD2 is a possible D gene (6 bases). The V gene's germline CDR1 is SNHLY and CDR2 FYNNEI. This CDR3 has 14 amino acids. The V gene lost 3 bases and the J gene lost 6 bases, with 12 bases spanning the gap. CDR3 protein: CASSDPAGSNEQFF. The DNA of the CDR3 is TGTGCCAGCAGTGACCCGGCGGGGAGCAATGAGCAGTTCTTC.

This chain links TRBV5-1 with TRBJ2-2, with 7 bases fitting TRBD1. The CDR3 runs to 16 residues. Germline assignment: CDR1 SGHRS and CDR2 YFSETQ. The V gene end was trimmed by 0 bases and the J gene end by 0 bases; junction bases not matched to a gene: 2. The CDR3 is CASSLDGTANTGELFF. The CDR3 DNA reads TGCGCCAGCAGCTTGGATGGGACAGCGAACACCGGGGAGCTGTTTTTT.

The rearrangement links TRBV7-3 to TRBJ2-1; 10 nucleotides align to TRBD2. From germline, CDR1 is SGHTA and CDR2 FQGTGA. V gave up 3 bases and J gave up 6 bases; unmatched junction bases: 11. The CDR3 totals 17 residues. CDR3 bases: TGTGCCAGCAGCTTCTCCATGCTAGCGGGAGTTTCCAATGAGCAGTTCTTC. Residues: CASSFSMLAGVSNEQFF.

This chain uses TRBV7-8 with TRBJ2-1; 8 nucleotides align to TRBD1. Germline loops: CDR1 SGHVS, CDR2 FQNEAQ. The CDR3 totals 13 residues. Trimming at V came to 5 bases and at J to 7 bases, leaving 4 bases not matched to a gene. CDR3 loop: CASSLDRGNEQFF. The DNA of the CDR3 is TGTGCCAGCAGCCTCGACAGGGGAAATGAGCAGTTCTTC. Full variable domain (rest looked up from reference TRBV7-8 and TRBJ2-1): GAGVSQSPRYKVAKRGQDVALRCDPISGHVSLFWYQQALGQGPEFLTYFQNEAQLDKSGLPSDRFFAERPEGSVSTLKIQRTQQEDSAVYLCASSLDRGNEQFFGPGTRLTVL.

The chain links TRBV7-9 to TRBJ2-7; 10 bases map to TRBD2. The V gene end was trimmed by 3 bases and the J gene end by 2 bases; junction bases not matched to a gene: 1. Germline V CDR1 and CDR2: SEHNR, FQNEAQ (reference sequence). This CDR3 is 14 amino acids long. CDR3 region: CASSLSGGAYEQYF. The CDR3 DNA sequence: TGTGCCAGCAGCTTGAGCGGGGGGGCCTACGAGCAGTACTTC.

This clone was seen only a few times. The chain links TRBV7-3 to TRBJ2-5, with 7 bases fitting TRBD2. This CDR3 comprises 14 residues. From germline, CDR1 is SGHTA and CDR2 FQGTGA. V was clipped by 5 bases and J by 2 bases; unmatched bases: 5. Here the CDR3 DNA reads TGTGCCAGCAGCCCATGGGGGGGGCAAGAGACCCAGTACTTC. Residues: CASSPWGGQETQYF.

V and J are TRBV11-3 and TRBJ2-1, with 10 bases identical to TRBD2. Per germline, CDR1 SGHNT and CDR2 YENEEA. CDR3 length: 15 residues. V gave up 5 bases and J gave up 9 bases; unmatched junction bases: 10. The CDR3 DNA sequence: TGTGCCAGCAGCCCCACTAGCGGGAATTTCGGTGAGCAGTTCTTC. Translated, it gives CASSPTSGNFGEQFF.

The sample holds one count of this clone. The chain links TRBV5-4 to TRBJ2-3; TRBD2 matches at 12 bases. Germline-derived CDR1 and CDR2 are SGHNT and YYREEE (reference sequence). V lost 2 bases to trimming and J lost 5 bases; unmatched junction nucleotides: 9. The CDR3 length is 17 residues. CDR3 amino acids: CASSLGLAGGQGDTQYF. CDR3 DNA sequence: TGTGCCAGCAGCTTAGGGCTAGCGGGAGGGCAGGGAGATACGCAGTATTTT.

This clone was picked up one time. This specimen includes other DNA sequences encoding the same CDR3. Written as DNA, the CDR3 is TGTGCCAGCAGCTTGGAGGGACAGGGAGGAGAGACCCAGTACTTC. Encoded protein: CASSLEGQGGETQYF. The gene calls are TRBV5-8 and TRBJ2-5, with 9 bases that match TRBD1. CDR1 and CDR2 from the germline V gene are SGHTS and YDEGEE. The V and J ends lost 0 bases and 4 bases, in that order; junction bases with no gene match: 4. There are 15 residues in the CDR3.

This chain connects TRBV19 to TRBJ1-5, with no clear D. V lost 7 bases and J lost 7, with 14 bases in between. The CDR3 is 13 amino acids. Germline CDR1 LNHDA, CDR2 SQIVND (reference sequence). CDR3 nucleotides: TGTGCCAGTACCCCCTATTTAGAACAGCCCCAGCATTTT. It specifies CASTPYLEQPQHF.

The chain recombines TRBV5-1 with TRBJ1-2; TRBD1 matches 8 bases. CDR3 length equals 15 residues. Per germline, CDR1 SGHRS and CDR2 YFSETQ. V was pared by 0 bases and J by 6 bases, with 7 bases of the junction left unmatched. The CDR3 coding sequence is TGCGCCAGCAGCTTGGCCGCAGGGGGCGCGGATGGCTACACCTTC. Its translation is CASSLAAGGADGYTF.

This clone was recorded once. This chain links TRBV7-3 with TRBJ1-2; D is undetermined. In germline, CDR1 is SGHTA, CDR2 FQGTGA. Trimming pared 3 bases from V and 4 bases from J, leaving 12 bases between. The CDR3 consists of 14 residues. The CDR3: CASSLNPAAYGYTF. Written as DNA, the CDR3 is TGTGCCAGCAGCTTGAATCCGGCGGCCTATGGCTACACCTTC.

This chain links TRBV29-1 with TRBJ1-2; D is possibly TRBD1 (6 bases). Looked up from germline, CDR1 is SQVTM and CDR2 is ANQGSEA. This CDR3 has 13 amino acids. Deletions cut 3 bases from V and 2 bases from J, with 10 bases between. The CDR3 spells CSVEGAGNYGYTF. The CDR3 DNA reads TGCAGCGTTGAGGGGGCAGGCAACTATGGCTACACCTTC.

The chain uses TRBV7-2 and TRBJ1-5; weak D call: TRBD1 (6 bases). The CDR3 consists of 16 residues. Germline-derived CDR1 and CDR2 are SGHTA and FQGNSA. Trimming pared 5 bases from V and 1 base from J, leaving 15 bases between. CDR3 protein: CASSRQVGASNQPQHF. In DNA form, the CDR3 reads TGTGCCAGCAGCCGACAGGTTGGGGCCAGCAATCAGCCCCAGCATTTT.

This rearrangement joins TRBV29-1 to TRBJ2-7; D is possibly TRBD2 (6 bases). CDR3 length: 15 amino acids. The V and J ends lost 3 bases and 6 bases respectively, with 21 bases between them. The germline V gene encodes CDR1 SQVTM and CDR2 ANQGSEA. CDR3 nucleotide sequence: TGCAGCGTTGATGCCAATTGGGAGGACGGGTCCGAGCAGTACTTC. Its translation: CSVDANWEDGSEQYF.

The rearrangement joins TRBV30 to TRBJ1-5; possibly TRBD1 for D (6 bases). The CDR3 is 17 residues long. The germline V and J ends were trimmed by 0 bases and 6 bases, with 21 bases remaining between them. Germline values: CDR1 GTSNPN, CDR2 SVGIG (reference sequence). This CDR3 reads CAWSVYRGGKIVQPQHF. CDR3 coding DNA: TGTGCCTGGAGTGTATATAGGGGGGGCAAGATCGTTCAGCCCCAGCATTTT.

This clone was picked up a small number of times. This chain joins TRBV7-4 and TRBJ1-3; 8 bases align to TRBD1. Looked up from germline, CDR1 is SGHVT and CDR2 is SQSDAQ. Trimming at V came to 7 bases and at J to 1 base, leaving 3 bases not matched to a gene. The CDR3 consists of 14 residues. This CDR3 is CASTTGGSGNTIYF. The CDR3 DNA reads as TGTGCCAGCACCACAGGGGGTTCTGGAAACACCATATATTTT.

This chain links TRBV13 with TRBJ1-1; no clear D. In germline, CDR1 is PRHDT, CDR2 FYEKMQ (reference sequence). This CDR3 has 11 amino acids. The germline V and J ends were trimmed by 4 bases and 4 bases, with 4 bases remaining between them. The CDR3 DNA sequence: TGTGCCAGCAGCTCTACCACTGAAGCTTTCTTT. Amino acid sequence: CASSSTTEAFF.